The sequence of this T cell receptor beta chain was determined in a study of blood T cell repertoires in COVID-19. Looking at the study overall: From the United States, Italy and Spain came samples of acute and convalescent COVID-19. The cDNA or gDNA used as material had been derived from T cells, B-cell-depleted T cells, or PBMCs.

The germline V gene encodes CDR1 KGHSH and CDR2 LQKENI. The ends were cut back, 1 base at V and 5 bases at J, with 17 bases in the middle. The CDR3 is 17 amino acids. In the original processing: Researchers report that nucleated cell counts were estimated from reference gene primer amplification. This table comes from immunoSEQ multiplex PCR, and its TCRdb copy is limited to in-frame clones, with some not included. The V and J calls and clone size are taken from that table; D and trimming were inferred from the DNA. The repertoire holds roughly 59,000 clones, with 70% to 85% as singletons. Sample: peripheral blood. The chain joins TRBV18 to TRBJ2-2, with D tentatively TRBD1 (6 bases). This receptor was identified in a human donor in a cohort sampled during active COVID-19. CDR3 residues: CASSPRDRTTGTGELFF. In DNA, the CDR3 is TGTGCCAGCTCACCACGAGACAGGACCACCGGGACCGGGGAGCTGTTTTTT.